This is a list of T cell receptor beta chains from one sample in a study of blood T cell repertoires in COVID-19. Sequencing used immunoSEQ multiplex PCR; TCRdb keeps in-frame clones, though not all of them. The profile covers around 140,000 clones, with more than 75% appearing a single time and about 2.1% taken by the ten largest. The sequencing sample was made of peripheral blood. Every receptor here comes from a man aged 65 to 85 with active COVID-19. Each CDR3 is given with its conserved first and last residue. D genes are given only for firm matches. The size field is filled for only some rows; it gives once, few, many or a size class.

TRBD2	TRBJ2-1	TRBV7-9	16	-	CASSSQLAGLTNEQFF	TGTGCCAGCAGCTCCCAGCTAGCGGGCCTTACTAATGAGCAGTTCTTC
TRBD2	TRBJ2-7	TRBV19	15	-	CASSIGTSGTYEQYF	TGTGCCAGTAGTATAGGGACTAGCGGGACCTACGAGCAGTACTTC
-	TRBJ1-1	TRBV10-1	13	-	CASSEQVNTEAFF	TGCGCCAGCAGTGAGCAGGTGAACACTGAAGCTTTCTTT
TRBD2	TRBJ2-3	TRBV6-5	15	-	CASIAGTSGTDTQYF	TGTGCCAGCATCGCCGGGACTAGCGGGACAGATACGCAGTATTTT
-	TRBJ1-2	TRBV19	13	-	CASSDSGVYGYTF	TGTGCCAGTAGCGACAGCGGGGTTTATGGCTACACCTTC
TRBD2	TRBJ2-2	TRBV28	15	once	CATWSLAGVPGELFF	TGTGCCACCTGGAGTCTAGCGGGAGTGCCCGGGGAGCTGTTTTTT
TRBD1	TRBJ2-5	TRBV5-1	17	-	CASSLGLDRVTTETQYF	TGCGCCAGCAGCTTGGGACTCGACAGGGTTACTACGGAGACCCAGTACTTC
TRBD1	TRBJ2-1	TRBV15	15	-	CATSRGQGFNDEQFF	TGTGCCACCAGCAGAGGACAGGGTTTTAACGATGAGCAGTTCTTC
-	TRBJ1-2	TRBV6-1	14	-	CASSEARNNYGYTF	TGTGCCAGCAGTGAAGCGCGAAATAACTATGGCTACACCTTC
-	TRBJ2-1	TRBV11-2	17	-	CASSLAGHKYAYNEQFF	TGTGCCAGCAGCTTAGCGGGACACAAATATGCCTACAATGAGCAGTTCTTC
TRBD2	TRBJ2-3	TRBV9	15	-	CASSEGGRDTDTQYF	TGTGCCAGCAGCGAGGGAGGGAGGGACACAGATACGCAGTATTTT
-	TRBJ2-2	TRBV27	15	-	CASSPARSNTGELFF	TGTGCCAGCAGCCCCGCAAGGAGTAACACCGGGGAGCTGTTTTTT
TRBD1	TRBJ1-1	TRBV7-3	14	-	CASSLGQGVTEAFF	TGTGCCAGCAGCCTAGGACAGGGGGTAACTGAAGCTTTCTTT
TRBD2	TRBJ2-3	TRBV5-8	18	-	CASSSQLAAGPRTDTQYF	TGTGCCAGCAGCTCCCAACTAGCGGCGGGCCCCCGCACAGATACGCAGTATTTT
TRBD1	TRBJ1-5	TRBV2	14	few	CASRASGGGGPQHF	TGTGCCAGCAGGGCCTCAGGGGGCGGGGGGCCCCAGCATTTT
TRBD1	TRBJ1-2	TRBV18	15	-	CASSPRQGAYEGYTF	TGTGCCAGCTCACCACGGCAGGGGGCTTACGAGGGCTACACCTTC
TRBD2	TRBJ2-1	TRBV11-2	15	-	CASSLTSGSHNEQFF	TGTGCCAGCAGCCTTACTAGCGGGAGTCACAATGAGCAGTTCTTC
TRBD1	TRBJ2-7	TRBV7-9	14	-	CASQLTGGSYEQYF	TGTGCCAGCCAACTTACAGGGGGTTCCTACGAGCAGTACTTC
-	TRBJ2-3	TRBV19	16	-	CASSPSGAGGTDTQYF	TGTGCCAGTAGTCCCTCAGGGGCGGGGGGCACAGATACGCAGTATTTT
-	TRBJ1-5	TRBV6-2/TRBV6-3	15	-	CASSYQQGVGQPQHF	TGTGCCAGCAGTTATCAACAGGGTGTTGGGCAGCCCCAGCATTTT
-	TRBJ2-1	TRBV27	15	-	CASSLRREPYNEQFF	TGTGCCAGCAGTTTAAGGCGGGAACCCTACAATGAGCAGTTCTTC
TRBD2	TRBJ2-3	TRBV6-2/TRBV6-3	16	-	CASSSGLAGGTDTQYF	TGTGCCAGCAGTTCGGGACTAGCGGGAGGCACAGATACGCAGTATTTT
-	TRBJ2-3	TRBV3-1/TRBV3-2	16	once	CASSQDSPGGTDTQYF	TGTGCCAGCAGCCAAGATTCCCCCGGGGGCACAGATACGCAGTATTTT
TRBD2	TRBJ2-2	TRBV24-1	13	-	CASRLADTGELFF	TGTGCCTCCCGACTAGCGGACACCGGGGAGCTGTTTTTT
TRBD2	TRBJ2-1	TRBV19	17	-	CASSIGTSGSSYNEQFF	TGTGCCAGTAGTATAGGAACTAGCGGGAGTTCCTACAATGAGCAGTTCTTC
TRBD2	TRBJ2-5	TRBV5-4	13	-	CASSFSGSQTQYF	TGTGCCAGCAGCTTTAGCGGGAGTCAGACCCAGTACTTC
-	TRBJ2-7	TRBV7-9	16	-	CASSLVQGPLSYEQYF	TGTGCCAGCAGCTTAGTCCAGGGCCCACTGTCCTACGAGCAGTACTTC
-	TRBJ1-1	TRBV10-3	15	-	CAISDNGGENTEAFF	TGTGCCATCAGCGACAACGGGGGGGAGAACACTGAAGCTTTCTTT
-	TRBJ2-1	TRBV28	16	-	CASSPPSSSGYNEQFF	TGTGCCAGCAGTCCCCCAAGCAGCTCGGGGTACAATGAGCAGTTCTTC
-	TRBJ2-7	TRBV6-6	13	few	CASSYSQEGEQYF	TGTGCCAGCAGTTACTCTCAGGAAGGCGAGCAGTACTTC
TRBD1	TRBJ2-5	TRBV5-1	15	-	CASSPGTGYQETQYF	TGCGCCAGCAGCCCCGGGACAGGGTATCAAGAGACCCAGTACTTC
-	TRBJ2-5	TRBV4-1	14	-	CASSPIAGKETQYF	TGCGCCAGCAGCCCAATCGCCGGGAAAGAGACCCAGTACTTC
-	TRBJ2-2	TRBV18	12	-	CASSPGTGELFF	TGTGCCAGCTCTCCCGGCACCGGGGAGCTGTTTTTT
-	TRBJ2-1	TRBV27	14	-	CASSLFLGNNEQFF	TGTGCCAGCAGTTTATTTCTGGGCAACAATGAGCAGTTCTTC
TRBD1	TRBJ1-1	TRBV28	14	-	CASSPGQKNTEAFF	TGTGCCAGCAGCCCGGGACAGAAGAACACTGAAGCTTTCTTT
TRBD1	TRBJ2-7	TRBV3-1/TRBV3-2	14	once	CASSQPGQGYEQYF	TGTGCCAGCAGCCAACCGGGACAGGGCTACGAGCAGTACTTC
TRBD1	TRBJ1-3	TRBV2	16	-	CASNINRGLSGNTIYF	TGTGCCAGCAACATAAACAGGGGGCTTTCTGGAAACACCATATATTTT
TRBD2	TRBJ2-7	TRBV5-1	16	-	CASSYPTSGATYEQYF	TGCGCCAGCAGCTACCCGACTAGCGGCGCAACCTACGAGCAGTACTTC
-	TRBJ2-5	TRBV19	13	-	CASSPRDQETQYF	TGTGCCAGTAGTCCCCGGGACCAAGAGACCCAGTACTTC
TRBD1	TRBJ1-4	TRBV6-6	14	-	CASRNRDSNEKLFF	TGTGCCAGCAGGAACCGGGACAGTAATGAAAAACTGTTTTTT